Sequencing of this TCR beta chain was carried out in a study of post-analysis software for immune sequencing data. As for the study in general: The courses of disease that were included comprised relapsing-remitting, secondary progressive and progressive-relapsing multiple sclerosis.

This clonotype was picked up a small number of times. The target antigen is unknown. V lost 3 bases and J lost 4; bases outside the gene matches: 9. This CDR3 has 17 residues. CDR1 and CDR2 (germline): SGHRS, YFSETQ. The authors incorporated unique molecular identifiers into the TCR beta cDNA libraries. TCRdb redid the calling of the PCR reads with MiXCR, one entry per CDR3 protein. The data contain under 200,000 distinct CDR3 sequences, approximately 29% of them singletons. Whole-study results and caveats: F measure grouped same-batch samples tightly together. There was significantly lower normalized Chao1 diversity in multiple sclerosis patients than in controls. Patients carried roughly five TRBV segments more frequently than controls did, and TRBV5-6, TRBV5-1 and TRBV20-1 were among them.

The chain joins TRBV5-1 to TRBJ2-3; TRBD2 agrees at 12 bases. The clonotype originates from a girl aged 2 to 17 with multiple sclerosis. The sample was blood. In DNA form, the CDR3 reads TGCGCCAGCAGCTGGACTGTTACTAGCGGGGGGTCAGATACGCAGTATTTT. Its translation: CASSWTVTSGGSDTQYF.